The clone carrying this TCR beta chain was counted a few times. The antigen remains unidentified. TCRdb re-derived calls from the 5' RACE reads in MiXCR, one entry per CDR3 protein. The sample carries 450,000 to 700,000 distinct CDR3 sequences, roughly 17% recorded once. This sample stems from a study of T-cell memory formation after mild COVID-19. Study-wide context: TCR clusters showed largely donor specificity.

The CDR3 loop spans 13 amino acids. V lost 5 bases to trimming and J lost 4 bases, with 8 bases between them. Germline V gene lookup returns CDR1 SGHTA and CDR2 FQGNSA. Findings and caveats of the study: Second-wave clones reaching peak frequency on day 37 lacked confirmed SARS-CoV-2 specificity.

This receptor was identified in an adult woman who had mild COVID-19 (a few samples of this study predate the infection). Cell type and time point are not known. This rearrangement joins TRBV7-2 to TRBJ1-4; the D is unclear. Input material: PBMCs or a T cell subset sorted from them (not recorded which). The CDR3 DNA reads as TGTGCCAGCAGCCCAAGTCGTAATGAAAAACTGTTTTTT. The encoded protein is CASSPSRNEKLFF.